This record covers a single T cell receptor beta chain. The data were obtained in a study of cytomegalovirus exposure and HLA in healthy donors. This CDR3 region has 16 residues. CDR1 is SEHNR and CDR2 is FQNEAQ in the germline V gene (reference sequence). V gave up 5 bases and J gave up 4 bases, with 20 bases separating them. The PCR employed 60 Vbeta primers together with 13 Jbeta primers. This table comes from immunoSEQ multiplex PCR, and its TCRdb copy is limited to in-frame clones, with some not included. The sample has fewer than 250,000 clones; over 75% are singletons. The TCR was taken from a woman in her forties or fifties in good health and CMV-seropositive. The sequenced sample was PBMCs. The J gene is TRBJ1-2, the V gene TRBV7-9; the D gene is possibly TRBD1 (5 bases). This chain's CDR3 is CASSPSWTRSGYGYTF. The CDR3 DNA reads TGTGCCAGCAGCCCCTCGTGGACACGCTCCGGCTATGGCTACACCTTC.